This T cell receptor beta chain was identified in a study of CD8+ T cells in alopecia areata. Across the whole study: Twice daily, treated patients received 5 to 10 mg of oral tofacitinib.

The CDR3 consists of 11 residues. V lost 2 bases, J lost 6 bases, and 2 bases lay in between. Germline-derived CDR1 and CDR2 are SGHDT and YYEEEE. This clone has a handful of counts. Antigen unknown. Regarding the study as a whole: It was less clear whether patients shared TCRs than it was in mice, possibly because of HLA. The link between baseline CD8+ expansion and response remains uncertain with one nonresponder.

Specified treatment: oral pan-JAK inhibitor, 5-10 mg twice daily. It was cDNA, reverse transcribed from extracted RNA, that served as the sequencing template. TCRdb keeps only in-frame clones here, not all; method: immunoSEQ multiplex PCR. The table shows under 200,000 clones, with just over 65% occurring only once. The TCR originated in a human donor with alopecia areata. The gene calls are TRBV5-6 and TRBJ2-2; unclear D gene. The sequencing used CD4+ T cells sorted from blood, collected at week 4, from a patient treated with tofacitinib. CDR3 DNA: TGTGCCAGCAGCTTTGCCGGGGAGCTGTTTTTT. It encodes CASSFAGELFF.